One sample yielded the 23 T cell receptor beta chains listed below, sequenced in a study of T cell repertoires in cytomegalovirus infection (dated by TCRdb to about 2019). The data were produced on an Illumina HiSeq 1500. TCRdb applied fastp at Q25 and MiXCR to the public reads, then kept only in-frame beta chains. Every distinct CDR3 protein forms one entry, paired with its most common genes and DNA. The sample table shows fewer than 1,000,000 distinct CDR3 sequences, and approximately 32% are seen once. Around 15% of the sample is held by the ten biggest clonotypes. The antigens of these receptors remain unknown. The sample's treatment or condition label, decoded: in vitro stimulation with specific CMV peptide epitopes to enrich CMV-specific T cells. Sequenced material: cultured CD8+ T cells from PBMCs, taken from culture after CMV antigen stimulation. These receptors were obtained from a human donor in good health (CMV status not recorded). Some clones in this sample may be carry-over from other donors' samples.

This clonotype was detected a few times. This rearrangement joins TRBV6-5 to TRBJ2-7; the D call may be TRBD1 or TRBD2 (5 bases each). CDR1 and CDR2 from the germline V gene are MNHEY and SVGAGI. The CDR3 is 16 residues long. Between the trimmed V and J ends, which lost 2 bases and 5 bases, there was a span of 19 bases. CDR3 protein: CASSYGVGDGSHEQYF. The DNA of the CDR3 is TGTGCCAGCAGTTACGGGGTAGGGGACGGTAGCCACGAGCAGTACTTC.

This chain links TRBV6-1 with TRBJ2-7; D may match TRBD1 or TRBD2 (5 bases each). CDR3 size: 15 residues. The V end was cut by 0 bases, the J end by 5 bases, with 14 bases between. Germline V gives CDR1 MNHNS, CDR2 SASEGT. CDR3 in amino acids: CASSEAGTEFNEQYF. CDR3 sequence (DNA): TGTGCCAGCAGTGAAGCCGGGACGGAATTCAACGAGCAGTACTTC.

The CDR3 sequence: CASSYSIGEYGYTF. DNA for the CDR3: TGTGCCAGCAGTTACTCGATTGGGGAGTATGGCTACACCTTC. V and J are TRBV6-6 and TRBJ1-2; D call uncertain. Trimming removed 0 bases at V and 5 bases at J, with 10 bases between. The CDR3 has 14 amino acids. The V gene's germline CDR1 is MNHNY and CDR2 SVGAGI (reference sequence).

The chain employs TRBV28 and TRBJ1-2; D not resolved. The V gene lost 5 bases and the J gene lost 8 bases, with 18 bases spanning the gap. This CDR3 region has 14 residues. CDR1 and CDR2 from the germline V gene are MDHEN and SYDVKM. CDR3 in amino acids: CASSVDTSEIGYTF. DNA of the CDR3: TGTGCCAGCAGTGTCGACACATCGGAGATCGGCTACACCTTC.

This clonotype was recorded many times. The chain is built from TRBV7-6 and TRBJ2-7; D gene unclear. Trimming pared 4 bases from V and 0 bases from J, leaving 13 bases between. The CDR3 is 15 amino acids. The germline CDR1 and CDR2 sequences are SGHVS and FNYEAQ. The CDR3 DNA follows: TGTGCCAGCAGCTCTGGACCGTTGACCTCCTACGAGCAGTACTTC. Translating it yields CASSSGPLTSYEQYF. The variable domain in full, completed from reference TRBV7-6 and TRBJ2-7, reads GAGVSQSPRYKVTKRGQDVALRCDPISGHVSLYWYRQALGQGPEFLTYFNYEAQQDKSGLPNDRFSAERPEGSISTLTIQRTEQRDSAMYRCASSSGPLTSYEQYFGPGTRLTVT.

This clonotype has a handful of counts. This chain joins TRBV7-3 and TRBJ2-3, with TRBD2 identical over 15 bases. The V gene end was trimmed by 5 bases and the J gene end by 1 base; junction bases not matched to a gene: 7. CDR1 SGHTA and CDR2 FQGTGA come from the germline V gene. CDR3 length: 18 amino acids. CDR3 nucleotide sequence: TGTGCCAGCAGCCCCCTGGGACTAGCGGGGGGACGCACAGATACGCAGTATTTT. It codes for CASSPLGLAGGRTDTQYF. Supplemented by reference TRBV7-3 and TRBJ2-3, the full variable domain reads GAGVSQTPSNKVTEKGKYVELRCDPISGHTALYWYRQSLGQGPEFLIYFQGTGAADDSGLPNDRFFAVRPEGSVSTLKIQRTERGDSAVYLCASSPLGLAGGRTDTQYFGPGTRLTVL.

A few counts support this clonotype. V usage is TRBV27 and J usage is TRBJ2-2; 8 bases are a match to TRBD1. The J segment lost 4 bases and the V segment lost 3 bases, leaving 4 bases of the junction unmatched. The CDR3 loop spans 15 amino acids. Per the germline V gene, CDR1 is MNHEY and CDR2 is SMNVEV (reference sequence). The CDR3 is CASSFGRGPTGELFF. The CDR3 DNA follows: TGTGCCAGCAGTTTTGGCAGGGGGCCCACCGGGGAGCTGTTTTTT.

The rearrangement links TRBV7-6 to TRBJ2-2; 10 positions match TRBD2. The trim removed 10 bases at V and 7 bases at J, leaving 12 bases unmatched. This CDR3 contains 15 residues. Germline loops: CDR1 SGHVS, CDR2 FNYEAQ. The CDR3 sequence is CATASGTSDSGELFF. The CDR3 DNA sequence: TGTGCCACCGCGTCCGGGACTAGCGATAGCGGGGAGCTGTTTTTT. Full variable domain (rest looked up from reference TRBV7-6 and TRBJ2-2): GAGVSQSPRYKVTKRGQDVALRCDPISGHVSLYWYRQALGQGPEFLTYFNYEAQQDKSGLPNDRFSAERPEGSISTLTIQRTEQRDSAMYRCATASGTSDSGELFFGEGSRLTVL.

In nucleotides, the CDR3 is TGTGCCAGCAGTTTCGTGACATTGGGGGAAAAACTGTTTTTT. Its protein product is CASSFVTLGEKLFF. The chain has TRBV28 and TRBJ1-4; no reliable D call. CDR3 length: 14 residues. V dropped 3 bases and J dropped 8 bases, with 13 bases sitting between them. Germline V CDR1 and CDR2: MDHEN, SYDVKM.

The chain couples TRBV4-1 to TRBJ2-1; D unresolved. This CDR3 has 14 amino acids. Per the germline V gene, CDR1 is MGHRA and CDR2 is YSYEKL. Trimming took off 3 bases at V and 2 bases at J, with 8 bases between the two ends. The CDR3 region has the DNA TGCGCCAGCAGCCATGGACGGGCCTACAATGAGCAGTTCTTC. It yields the protein CASSHGRAYNEQFF.

The rearrangement joins TRBV3-1 to TRBJ2-7, with no clear D. The CDR3 runs 12 residues. The V gene's germline CDR1 is LGHDT and CDR2 YNNKEL (reference sequence). Between the trimmed V and J ends, which lost 4 bases and 4 bases, there was a span of 8 bases. For the CDR3, the DNA is TGTGCCAGCAGCCGGGGTCTTTACGAGCAGTACTTC. Translating it yields CASSRGLYEQYF.

The chain employs TRBV6-1 and TRBJ1-4; 8 positions agree with TRBD1. Per the germline V gene, CDR1 is MNHNS and CDR2 is SASEGT. This CDR3 is 15 amino acids long. V dropped 5 bases and J dropped 8; count of bases not matched to a gene: 10. CDR3 bases: TGTGCCAGCAGTCAATGGACAGGGTCGATCGAAAAACTGTTTTTT. Translating it yields CASSQWTGSIEKLFF.

This sequence joins TRBV7-6 and TRBJ2-3; TRBD2 matches 9 bases. The germline V gene encodes CDR1 SGHVS and CDR2 FNYEAQ. This CDR3 comprises 18 residues. V dropped 2 bases and J dropped 5; count of bases not matched to a gene: 14. CDR3 in DNA: TGTGCCAGCAGCTTACGAGCCCCTGGCGGGGGGGTCTTAGATACGCAGTATTTT. This translates into CASSLRAPGGGVLDTQYF.

Of note for this clonotype: A much larger clone differs by one base, so this may be a read error. CDR3 sequence: CASSQELGDYNEQFF. CDR3 sequence (DNA): TGCGCCAGCAGCCAAGAACTAGGGGACTACAATGAGCAGTTCTTC. This rearrangement joins TRBV4-1 to TRBJ2-1; D tentatively reads TRBD1 or TRBD2 (5 bases each). This CDR3 spans 15 amino acids. Trimming left V 0 bases short and J 3 bases short, with 9 bases between. Germline loops: CDR1 MGHRA, CDR2 YSYEKL.

This clonotype was seen repeatedly, ten times or more. The genes are TRBV7-8 and TRBJ2-1; D is unclear. The CDR3 loop spans 15 amino acids. Trimming removed 3 bases at V and 7 bases at J, with 16 bases between. CDR1 SGHVS and CDR2 FQNEAQ come from the germline V gene. CDR3 coding DNA: TGTGCCAGCAGCTTCGCCAACCGCCTCAGTAATGAGCAGTTCTTC. As protein: CASSFANRLSNEQFF.

This rearrangement joins TRBV19 to TRBJ1-6; 9 bases are shared with TRBD1. Germline lookup yields CDR1 LNHDA and CDR2 SQIVND (reference sequence). Germline trimming cut 5 bases from V and 9 bases from J; bases unmatched to any gene: 14. There are 17 residues in the CDR3. The CDR3 here is CASSPSVGQGFSSPLHF. Written as DNA, the CDR3 is TGTGCCAGTAGTCCCTCCGTAGGACAGGGGTTTTCTTCACCCCTCCACTTT.

This clonotype has a handful of counts. The V and J genes are TRBV10-3 and TRBJ2-4; D is ambiguous. Germline CDR1 is ENHRY and CDR2 is SYGVKD. The CDR3 covers 15 residues. V was cut by 0 bases and J by 2 bases, with 8 bases left in between. CDR3: CAISESAYSKNIQYF. For the CDR3, the DNA is TGTGCCATCAGTGAGTCGGCCTACTCCAAAAACATTCAGTACTTC.

This clonotype showed up many times. The chain has TRBV7-6 and TRBJ2-1; 11 bases are a match to TRBD2. V dropped 0 bases and J dropped 3; count of bases not matched to a gene: 10. The germline V gene encodes CDR1 SGHVS and CDR2 FNYEAQ. This CDR3 spans 19 amino acids. CDR3 sequence reads: CASSLAYLSSGGNYNEQFF. DNA of the CDR3: TGTGCCAGCAGCTTAGCGTATCTTTCTAGCGGGGGGAACTACAATGAGCAGTTCTTC.

This clonotype was observed many times. This rearrangement joins TRBV12-5 to TRBJ2-3, with a possible D match to TRBD1 (5 bases). With 3 bases removed from V and 1 base from J, the gap between germline ends came to 26 bases. There are 20 residues in the CDR3. Germline V gene sequence: CDR1 LGHNT, CDR2 FRNRAP. The CDR3: CASGFTLPPSGALGTDTQYF. The CDR3 bases are TGTGCTAGTGGTTTCACACTACCACCATCTGGGGCCCTCGGCACAGATACGCAGTATTTT.

This clonotype has only a few counts. The chain links TRBV6-1 to TRBJ1-5, with 8 bases fitting TRBD1. There are 19 residues in the CDR3. V lost 0 bases and J lost 5; bases outside the gene matches: 15. CDR1 is MNHNS, CDR2 SASEGT, per germline. The CDR3, as DNA: TGTGCCAGCAGTGAAGCACCGGACAGGGAATCCCCCGAGGATCAGCCCCAGCATTTT. Its translation is CASSEAPDRESPEDQPQHF.

This chain links TRBV27 with TRBJ2-2; D may be TRBD1 or TRBD2 (5 bases each). CDR1 is MNHEY and CDR2 is SMNVEV in the germline V gene (reference sequence). V lost 2 bases to trimming and J lost 5 bases, with 12 bases between them. The CDR3 is 15 amino acids. CDR3 region: CASSLNTWGTGELFF. Here the CDR3 DNA reads TGTGCCAGCAGTTTAAATACCTGGGGGACCGGGGAGCTGTTTTTT.

This clonotype was counted a few times. The chain links TRBV24-1 to TRBJ2-3; no clear D. Per the germline V gene, CDR1 is KGHDR and CDR2 is SFDVKD. V was shortened by 4 bases and J by 5 bases, with 12 bases between the two germline ends. The length of the CDR3 is 14 residues. CDR3 bases: TGTGCCACCAGTGACTCCCCGATTGGAGATACGCAGTATTTT. Encoded protein: CATSDSPIGDTQYF.

The sample holds a few counts of this clonotype. CDR3 amino acids: CATSEKLFF. The CDR3, as DNA: TGTGCCACCAGTGAAAAACTGTTTTTT. The chain joins TRBV24-1 to TRBJ1-4; the D is unclear. Trimming pared 4 bases from V and 10 bases from J, leaving 0 bases between. This CDR3 spans 9 amino acids. Germline CDR1 and CDR2: KGHDR and SFDVKD.